This T cell receptor (beta chain) was sequenced in a study of cytomegalovirus exposure and HLA in healthy donors. On the study more broadly: A subsequent analysis reported that the 120 or so validation repertoires were produced on the same platform that had also been used for the approximately 710 first-cohort repertoires. Whole-study findings and limits: The study labeled 180 or so TCR beta chains cytomegalovirus-associated. Most observed TCR sequences were rare, whereas some public TCRs were detected in many donors.

Germline V lookup: CDR1 SGHRS, CDR2 YFSETQ. The CDR3 contains 16 residues. Trimming shortened V by 4 bases and J by 0 bases, and 13 bases separated the two germline ends. As to this clone: The antigen remains unidentified.

The study drew the donors from its approximately 120-subject validation cohort, separate from the 666-subject first cohort. The protocol was immunoSEQ multiplex PCR, while the TCRdb copy is restricted to in-frame clones and leaves out a portion. The top ten hold 4.5% to 7% of the sample, which has about 160,000 clones, 86% seen once. The rearrangement uses TRBV5-1 and TRBJ1-4, with D possibly being TRBD1 (5 bases). The sequenced sample consisted of PBMCs. This TCR derives from a woman aged 30 to 39 in good health and CMV-seronegative. As DNA, the CDR3 is TGCGCCAGCAGCCGCGGAGGGGACGCAACTAATGAAAAACTGTTTTTT. It specifies CASSRGGDATNEKLFF. Together with reference TRBV5-1 and TRBJ1-4, the CDR3 gives the full variable domain: KAGVTQTPRYLIKTRGQQVTLSCSPISGHRSVSWYQQTPGQGLQFLFEYFSETQRNKGNFPGRFSGRQFSNSRSEMNVSTLELGDSALYLCASSRGGDATNEKLFFGSGTQLSVL.